This T cell receptor (beta chain) was sequenced for a study of CD8 T cells in ankylosing spondylitis. Study-level findings and limits: Disease-associated clones were reportedly significantly overrepresented in matched ankylosing spondylitis synovial fluid. Disease-linked clones displayed a CD8+ phenotype and appeared relatively rarely in peripheral blood. It appeared that ankylosing spondylitis blood was characterized by a TCR beta motif of several highly homologous variants.

Comment on this clonotype: Antigen: not known.

TCRdb reprocessed the 5' RACE reads via MiXCR and lists one record per CDR3 protein. The table records 220,000 or so distinct CDR3 sequences, around 20% of them present only once. Germline CDR1 is SEHNR and CDR2 is FQNEAQ (reference sequence). This CDR3 spans 13 amino acids. Trimming took 2 bases from V and 5 from J, leaving 9 bases between them. The V call is TRBV7-9, the J call TRBJ2-5, with D unresolved. The source of this sequence is a male donor with ankylosing spondylitis. Sequencing was done on a sample of blood, either unsorted or a sorted T cell fraction (not recorded which). The CDR3 nucleotides read TGTGCCAGCAGCTTATTACCCGAGGAGACCCAGTACTTC. Residues: CASSLLPEETQYF.